What follows describes a single T cell receptor beta chain. This entry is derived from a study of T cell responses to AZD1222 COVID-19 vaccine. Germline-derived CDR1 and CDR2 are MNHEY and SVGEGT. CDR3 size: 19 residues. V shed 2 bases and J shed 5 bases, with 28 bases lying between them. Produced via immunoSEQ multiplex PCR; TCRdb's table is partial and in-frame only. Of more than 95,000 clones in the sample, around 85% were seen once. The genes are TRBV6-2 or TRBV6-3 and TRBJ2-7; D perhaps matches TRBD2 (6 bases). The sequence was obtained from an adult who received the AZD1222 COVID-19 vaccine. The sequenced sample was peripheral blood, obtained 28 days after the second AZD1222 dose. CDR3 nucleotides: TGTGCCAGCAGTTACCGGCGGAAAGGGTCACAGGTTAGCGGTAACGAGCAGTACTTC. Translation: CASSYRRKGSQVSGNEQYF.